This paragraph covers one T cell receptor beta chain sequence. The antigen remains unidentified. HIV-negative, healthy adults without recent acute infections or vaccinations were the donors. The record originates from a study of shared clonotypes between healthy human individuals. The study's findings and limits: The study generally estimated greater richness for naive than memory subsets.

Germline CDR1 reads SGDLS; CDR2 reads YYNGEE. V lost 6 bases and J lost 4, with 15 bases in between. The CDR3 sequence is 14 residues long. Source study methods: ImmunoSEQ gave junction-only sequences without quality scores, so filtering differed. The table came from immunoSEQ multiplex PCR; TCRdb's copy has only in-frame clones and leaves some out. V, J and clone size are those of that table, while D and trimming were read from the DNA. The sample holds about 1.5 million clones, nearly 99% seen once. The sequenced sample consisted of naive CD4+ T cells sorted from blood. Subset indicated: CD45RA+ positively selected. The TCR sequence derives from a man aged 25-40 years in good health. The J gene is TRBJ2-3, the V gene TRBV9; D perhaps matches TRBD2 (5 bases). The CDR3 loop is CASNVNGLADTQYF. The CDR3 DNA follows: TGTGCCAGCAACGTCAATGGACTCGCAGATACGCAGTATTTT.